This T cell receptor beta chain was observed in a study of T cell responses to AZD1222 COVID-19 vaccine (dated by TCRdb to about 2021). For the wider study: A total of under 250 trial participants underwent TCR sequencing, of whom roughly 210 had received two doses of AZD1222 and roughly 26 had received two doses of the MenACWY control vaccine. Trial participants were enrolled into age subgroups of 18-55, 56-69 and 70-plus years, which contained about 160, 30 and 59 TCR-sequenced participants, respectively.

CDR1 SNHLY and CDR2 FYNNEI were looked up in the germline V gene. From the cysteine through the phenylalanine, the CDR3 covers 13 amino acids. Left in the record is the CDR3 DNA by itself, 39 bases read in frame from the first base. Relative to germline, V is 2 bases shorter and J is 2 bases shorter, with 6 bases between their ends. The CDR3 regions of human TCRbeta chains were subjected to immunosequencing. For the original study's pipeline: Repertoire TCRs were matched against a reference library of SARS-CoV-2-specific TCRs generated with the MIRA antigen-specificity platform. Breadth meant the fraction of unique TCRs that were SARS-CoV-2-associated, whereas depth meant the fraction of total T cells that were SARS-CoV-2-associated. Each spike-specific TCR was assigned to its reactive spike region and to a CD4 or CD8 class using the MIRA data. Log10-transformed breadth and depth values were compared by one-way ANOVA with Sidak's multiple comparisons tests. In its TCRdb copy, this immuneACCESS table keeps in-frame sequences only and misses some clones. Where compared with another copy, unresolved V genes explain less than half of these, and the others have no known cause. From that table come the V and J calls and clone size; the DNA was used to work out D and trimming. Within this sample are some 150,000 clones, with 85% to 90% of them counted one time only. The ten largest account for roughly 4% of the sample.

What the work shows at the level of the full study, not this receptor alone: In the small 56-69-year group, the increase in depth fell short of significance, most likely because of low power. No day 14 peak-response samples were available, so repertoires were characterized only after the peak T cell response. The vaccine-associated CD4 TCRs covered the entire spike protein, and the dominant responses fell in regions 160-218 and 743-854. Participants were mostly white British, with more females than males. The authors suggested clonal diversity may have been underestimated. A significant rise in spike-specific TCR breadth and depth was observed after two AZD1222 doses relative to day 0 and relative to MenACWY recipients. Conclusions about previously exposed vaccinees were limited because only six or seven AZD1222 recipients were SARS-CoV-2 seropositive at baseline. Reportedly, almost half of the unique spike-specific TCRs recognized epitopes lying outside the regions that are mutated in the B.1.351 and B.1.1.7 variants.

Taken with the paper, the label for time point translates to: about 28 days (+/-7) after the second vaccine dose. AZD1222 recipients given second doses at about 4 weeks or at about 12 weeks were pooled, since spike-specific TCR depth and breadth were not found to differ between the two schedules. Vaccinee samples were obtained from the UK trials COV001 and COV002, which included a single-blind randomized controlled phase 2/3 trial of AZD1222 (ChAdOx1 nCoV-19) in healthy adults. For TCRbeta chain sequencing, PBMC samples were collected from trial participants at day 0 and at day 28 after the second dose. In the case of this clone: Its antigen is unknown. No much larger clone is present one base from it, and per-base qualities are unavailable.

The receptor comes from an adult who received the AZD1222 COVID-19 vaccine. The chain joins TRBV2 to TRBJ1-2, with no confidently assigned D gene. This specimen was peripheral blood, taken 28 days after the second AZD1222 dose. The CDR3 region has the sequence CASSERVNYGYTF. The bases read TGTGCCAGCAGTGAACGGGTGAACTATGGCTACACCTTC.